This T cell receptor beta chain was identified during a study of T cells in women clearing cervical HPV infection. TCRdb's table, derived via immunoSEQ multiplex PCR, lists solely in-frame clones and lacks some. The sample totals about 36,000 clones. This CDR3 has 16 residues. V lost 2 bases and J 5 bases, leaving 18 bases between the germline ends. Germline assignment: CDR1 LGHNT and CDR2 FRNRAP. Regarding this clone: Read data end 3 residues before the CDR3 end; the end is taken from the germline J gene.

This chain connects TRBV12-5 to TRBJ2-5; possibly TRBD1 for D (6 bases). This receptor was obtained from a woman between 18 and 75 years old with a cervical HPV16 infection that either progressed to CIN3+ or cleared (not recorded which). The source material was blood buffy coat. The CDR3 DNA, read in part, is TGTGCTAGTGGTTTGTGGCTTACAGGGACGGGGGAGACC. Its translation: CASGLWLTGTGET. The full CDR3 is CASGLWLTGTGETQYF.